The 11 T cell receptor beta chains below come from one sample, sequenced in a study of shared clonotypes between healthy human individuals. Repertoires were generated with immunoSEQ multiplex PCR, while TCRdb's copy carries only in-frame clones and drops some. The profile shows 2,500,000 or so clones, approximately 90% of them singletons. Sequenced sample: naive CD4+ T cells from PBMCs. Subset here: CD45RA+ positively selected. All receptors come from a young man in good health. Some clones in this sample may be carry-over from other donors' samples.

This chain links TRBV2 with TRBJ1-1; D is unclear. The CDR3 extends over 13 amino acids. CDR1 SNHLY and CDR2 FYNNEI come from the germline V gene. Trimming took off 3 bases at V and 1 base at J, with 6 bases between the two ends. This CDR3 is CASSEARNTEAFF. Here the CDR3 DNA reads TGTGCCAGCAGTGAGGCCCGGAACACTGAAGCTTTCTTT.

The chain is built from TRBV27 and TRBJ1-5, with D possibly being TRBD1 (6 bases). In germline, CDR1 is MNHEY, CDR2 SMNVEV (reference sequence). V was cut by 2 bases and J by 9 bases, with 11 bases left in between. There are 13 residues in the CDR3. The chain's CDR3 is CASSLKGDRPQHF. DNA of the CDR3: TGTGCCAGCAGTTTAAAGGGGGATCGGCCCCAGCATTTT.

CDR3: CSVEMQLANYGYTF. CDR3 nucleotide sequence: TGCAGCGTTGAAATGCAGTTAGCTAACTATGGCTACACCTTC. The V call is TRBV29-1, the J call TRBJ1-2; D gene unclear. Trimming shortened V by 2 bases and J by 0 bases, and 10 bases separated the two germline ends. This CDR3 is built from 14 residues. The V gene's germline CDR1 is SQVTM and CDR2 ANQGSEA.

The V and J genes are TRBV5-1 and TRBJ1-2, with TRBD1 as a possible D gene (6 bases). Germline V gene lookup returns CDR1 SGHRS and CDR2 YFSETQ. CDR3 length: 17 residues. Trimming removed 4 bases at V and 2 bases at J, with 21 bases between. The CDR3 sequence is CASSPNVKSGGNYGYTF. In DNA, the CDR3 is TGCGCCAGCAGCCCCAACGTCAAATCGGGGGGCAACTATGGCTACACCTTC.

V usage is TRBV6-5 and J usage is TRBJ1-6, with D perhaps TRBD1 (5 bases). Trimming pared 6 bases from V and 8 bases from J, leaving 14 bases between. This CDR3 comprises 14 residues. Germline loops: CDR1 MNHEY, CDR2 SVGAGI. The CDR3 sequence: CASRNGATDSPLHF. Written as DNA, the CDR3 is TGTGCCAGCAGGAATGGGGCGACAGATTCACCCCTCCACTTT.

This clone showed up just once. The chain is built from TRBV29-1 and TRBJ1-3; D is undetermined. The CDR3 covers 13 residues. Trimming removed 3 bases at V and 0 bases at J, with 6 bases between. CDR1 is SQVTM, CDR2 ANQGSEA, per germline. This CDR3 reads CSVEDNSGNTIYF. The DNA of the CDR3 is TGCAGCGTTGAGGATAACTCTGGAAACACCATATATTTT.

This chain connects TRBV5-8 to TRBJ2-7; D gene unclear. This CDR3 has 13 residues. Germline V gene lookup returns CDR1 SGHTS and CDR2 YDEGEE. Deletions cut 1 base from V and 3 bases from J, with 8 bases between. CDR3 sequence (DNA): TGTGCCAGCAGCTTGACGGGTTTCTACGAGCAGTACTTC. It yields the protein CASSLTGFYEQYF.

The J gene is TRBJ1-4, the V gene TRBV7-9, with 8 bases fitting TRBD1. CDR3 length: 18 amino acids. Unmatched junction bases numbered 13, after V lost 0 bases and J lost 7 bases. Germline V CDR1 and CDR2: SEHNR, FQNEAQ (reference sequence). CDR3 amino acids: CASSLALVGAGGFEKLFF. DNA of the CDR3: TGTGCCAGCAGCTTAGCCCTAGTTGGGGCAGGGGGCTTTGAAAAACTGTTTTTT.

This CDR3 reads CASSSLGGISGYTF. The CDR3 DNA reads as TGTGCCAGTAGTAGCCTAGGGGGGATAAGCGGCTACACCTTC. The chain carries TRBV19 and TRBJ1-2; perhaps TRBD1 as D (6 bases). The CDR3 extends over 14 amino acids. Trimming pared 4 bases from V and 8 bases from J, leaving 17 bases between. Germline CDR1 and CDR2: LNHDA and SQIVND (reference sequence).

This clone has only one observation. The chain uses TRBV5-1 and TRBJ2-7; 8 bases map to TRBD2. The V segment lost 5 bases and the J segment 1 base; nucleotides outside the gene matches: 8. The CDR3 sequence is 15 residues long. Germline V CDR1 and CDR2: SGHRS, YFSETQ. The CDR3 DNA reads TGCGCCAGCAGTCAGGCGGCGGGAGGATCCTACGAGCAGTACTTC. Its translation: CASSQAAGGSYEQYF.

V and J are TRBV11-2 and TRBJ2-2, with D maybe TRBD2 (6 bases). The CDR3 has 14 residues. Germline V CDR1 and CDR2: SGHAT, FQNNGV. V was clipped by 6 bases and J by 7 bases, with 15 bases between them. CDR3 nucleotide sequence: TGTGCCAGCAGGGTCAGTCTAGCGAGCGGGGAGCTGTTTTTT. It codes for CASRVSLASGELFF.